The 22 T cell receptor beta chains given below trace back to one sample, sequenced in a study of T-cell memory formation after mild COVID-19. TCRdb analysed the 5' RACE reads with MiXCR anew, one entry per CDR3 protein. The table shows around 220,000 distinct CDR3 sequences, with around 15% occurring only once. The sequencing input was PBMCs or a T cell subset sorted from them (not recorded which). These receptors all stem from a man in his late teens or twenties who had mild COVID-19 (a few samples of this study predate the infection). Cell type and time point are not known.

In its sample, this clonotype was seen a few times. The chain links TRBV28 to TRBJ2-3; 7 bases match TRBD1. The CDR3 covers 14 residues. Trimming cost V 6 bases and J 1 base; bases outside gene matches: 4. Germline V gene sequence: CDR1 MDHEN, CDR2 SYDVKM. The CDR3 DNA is TGTGCCAGCAGCCGAACAGGGGGCACAGATACGCAGTATTTT. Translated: CASSRTGGTDTQYF.

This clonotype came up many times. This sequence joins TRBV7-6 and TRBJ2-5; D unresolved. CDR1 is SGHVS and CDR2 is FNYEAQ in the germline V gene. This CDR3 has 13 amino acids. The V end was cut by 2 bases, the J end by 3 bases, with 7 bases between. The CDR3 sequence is CASSLHGEETQYF. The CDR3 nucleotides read TGTGCCAGCAGCTTACACGGTGAAGAGACCCAGTACTTC.

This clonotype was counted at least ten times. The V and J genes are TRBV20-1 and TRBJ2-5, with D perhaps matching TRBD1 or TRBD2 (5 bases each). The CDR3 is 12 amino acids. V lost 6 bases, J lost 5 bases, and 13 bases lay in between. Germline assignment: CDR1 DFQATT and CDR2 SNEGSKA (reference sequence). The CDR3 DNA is TGCAGTGCCCAGAGGGACCGCGAGACCCAGTACTTC. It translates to CSAQRDRETQYF.

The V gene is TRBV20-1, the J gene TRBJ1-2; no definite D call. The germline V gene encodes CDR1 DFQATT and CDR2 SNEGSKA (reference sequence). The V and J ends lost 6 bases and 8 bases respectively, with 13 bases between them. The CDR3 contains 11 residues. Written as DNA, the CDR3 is TGCAGTGCCACCCTTACCGACGGCTACACCTTC. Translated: CSATLTDGYTF.

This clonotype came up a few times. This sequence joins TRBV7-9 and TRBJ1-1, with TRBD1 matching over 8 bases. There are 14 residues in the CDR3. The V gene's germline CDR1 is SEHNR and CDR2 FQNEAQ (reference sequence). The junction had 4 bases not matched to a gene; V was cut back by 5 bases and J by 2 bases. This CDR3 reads CASSQGASNTEAFF. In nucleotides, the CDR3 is TGTGCCAGCAGCCAGGGGGCTTCAAACACTGAAGCTTTCTTT.

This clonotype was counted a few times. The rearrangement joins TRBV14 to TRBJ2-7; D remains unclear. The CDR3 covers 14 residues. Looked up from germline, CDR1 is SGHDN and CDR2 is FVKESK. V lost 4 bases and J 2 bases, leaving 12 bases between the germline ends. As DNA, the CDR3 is TGTGCCAGCAGCCCACGGTCAGGTCCCTACGAGCAGTACTTC. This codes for CASSPRSGPYEQYF.

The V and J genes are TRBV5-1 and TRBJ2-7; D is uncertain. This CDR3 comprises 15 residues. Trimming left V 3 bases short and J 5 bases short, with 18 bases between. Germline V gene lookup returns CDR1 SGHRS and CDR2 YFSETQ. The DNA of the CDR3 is TGCGCCAGCAGCTATGTATCCGGGCCTGGGAACGAGCAGTACGTC. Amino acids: CASSYVSGPGNEQYV.

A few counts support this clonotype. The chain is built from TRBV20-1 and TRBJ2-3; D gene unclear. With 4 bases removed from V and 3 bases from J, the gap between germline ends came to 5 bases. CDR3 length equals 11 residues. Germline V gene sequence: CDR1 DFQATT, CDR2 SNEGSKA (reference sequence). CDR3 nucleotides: TGCAGTGCTATTCGGACAGATACGCAGTATTTT. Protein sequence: CSAIRTDTQYF.

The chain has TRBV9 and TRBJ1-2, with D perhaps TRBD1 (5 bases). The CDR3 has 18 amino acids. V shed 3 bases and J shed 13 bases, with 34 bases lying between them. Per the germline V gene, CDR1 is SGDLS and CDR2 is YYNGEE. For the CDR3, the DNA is TGTGCCAGCAGCGGAAGAACGTCGAGGCCGGGACCTGGTATGGGGTGCACCTTC. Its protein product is CASSGRTSRPGPGMGCTF. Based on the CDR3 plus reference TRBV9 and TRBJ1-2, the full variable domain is DSGVTQTPKHLITATGQRVTLRCSPRSGDLSVYWYQQSLDQGLQFLIQYYNGEERAKGNILERFSAQQFPDLHSELNLSSLELGDSALYFCASSGRTSRPGPGMGCTFGSGTRLTVV.

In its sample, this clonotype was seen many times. The CDR3 DNA reads as TGTGCCAGCAGATCCACAGGTGGCGAGCAGTACTTC. It translates to CASRSTGGEQYF. V gene TRBV12-3 or TRBV12-4 combines with J gene TRBJ2-7, with D possibly matching TRBD1 (5 bases). V was cut by 6 bases and J by 6 bases, with 12 bases left in between. This CDR3 contains 12 residues.

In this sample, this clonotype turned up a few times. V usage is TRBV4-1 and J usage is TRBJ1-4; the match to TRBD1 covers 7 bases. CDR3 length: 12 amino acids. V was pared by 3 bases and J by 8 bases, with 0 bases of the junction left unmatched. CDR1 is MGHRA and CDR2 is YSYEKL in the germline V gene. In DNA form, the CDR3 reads TGCGCCAGCAGCCAGGACAGGGAAAAACTGTTTTTT. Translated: CASSQDREKLFF.

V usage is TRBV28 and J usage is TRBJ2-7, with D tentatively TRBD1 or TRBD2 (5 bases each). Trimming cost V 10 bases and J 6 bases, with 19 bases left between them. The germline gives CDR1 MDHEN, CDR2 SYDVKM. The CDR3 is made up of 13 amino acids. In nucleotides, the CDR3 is TGTGCCACCGGGACGGCGAGTCTGGCCGAGCAGTACGTC. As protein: CATGTASLAEQYV.

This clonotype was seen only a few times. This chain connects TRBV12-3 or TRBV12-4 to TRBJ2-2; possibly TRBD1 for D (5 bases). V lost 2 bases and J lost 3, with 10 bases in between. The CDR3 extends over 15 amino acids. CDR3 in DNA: TGTGCCAGCAGTTTACAGGGTCTTGACACCGGGGAGCTGTTTTTT. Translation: CASSLQGLDTGELFF.

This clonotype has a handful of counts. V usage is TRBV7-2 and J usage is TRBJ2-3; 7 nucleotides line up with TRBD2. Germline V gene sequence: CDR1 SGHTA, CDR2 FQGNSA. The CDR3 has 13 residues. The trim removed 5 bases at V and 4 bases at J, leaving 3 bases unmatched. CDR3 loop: CASSRLAPDTQYF. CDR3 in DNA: TGTGCCAGCAGCAGACTAGCCCCAGATACGCAGTATTTT.

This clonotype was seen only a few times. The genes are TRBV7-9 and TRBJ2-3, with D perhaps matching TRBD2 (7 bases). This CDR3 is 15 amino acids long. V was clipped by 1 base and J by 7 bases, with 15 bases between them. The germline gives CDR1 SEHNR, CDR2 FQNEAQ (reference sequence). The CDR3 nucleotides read TGTGCCAGCAGCTTAGTTCTGGCGGGGGCGAATACGCAGTATTTT. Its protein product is CASSLVLAGANTQYF.

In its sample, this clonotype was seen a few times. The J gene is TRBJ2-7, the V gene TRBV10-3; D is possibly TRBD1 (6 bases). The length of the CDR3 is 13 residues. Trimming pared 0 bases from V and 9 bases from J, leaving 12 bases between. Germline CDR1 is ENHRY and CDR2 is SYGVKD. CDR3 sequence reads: CAISESGQPGQYV. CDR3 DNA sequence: TGTGCCATCAGTGAGTCTGGACAGCCTGGGCAGTACGTC.

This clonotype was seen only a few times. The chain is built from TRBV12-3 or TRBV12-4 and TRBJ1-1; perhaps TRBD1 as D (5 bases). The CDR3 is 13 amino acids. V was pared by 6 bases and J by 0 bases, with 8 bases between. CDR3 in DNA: TGTGCCAGCAGCAGGGAGGTGAACACTGAAGCTTTCTTT. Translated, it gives CASSREVNTEAFF.

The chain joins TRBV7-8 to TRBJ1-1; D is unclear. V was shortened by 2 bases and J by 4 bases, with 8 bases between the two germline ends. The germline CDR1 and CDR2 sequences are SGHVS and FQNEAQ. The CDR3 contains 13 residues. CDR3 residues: CASSLNEGTEAFF. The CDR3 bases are TGTGCCAGCAGCTTAAATGAGGGCACTGAAGCTTTCTTT.

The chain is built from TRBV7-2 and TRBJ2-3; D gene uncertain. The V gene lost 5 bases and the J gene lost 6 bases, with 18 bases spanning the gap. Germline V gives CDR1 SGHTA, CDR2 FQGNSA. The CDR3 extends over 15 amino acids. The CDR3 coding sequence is TGTGCCAGCAGCCCCCCCGGGCCAACCCGGGATACGCAGTATTTT. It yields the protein CASSPPGPTRDTQYF.

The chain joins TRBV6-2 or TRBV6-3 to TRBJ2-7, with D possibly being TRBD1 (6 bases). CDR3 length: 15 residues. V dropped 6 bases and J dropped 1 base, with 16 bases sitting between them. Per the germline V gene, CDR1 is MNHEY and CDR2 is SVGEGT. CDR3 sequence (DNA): TGTGCCAGCAGCCCGGGGACACTTAAATCCTACGAGCAGTACGTC. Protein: CASSPGTLKSYEQYV.

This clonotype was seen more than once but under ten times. CDR3 in amino acids: CASSEGSTSNQPQHF. DNA of the CDR3: TGCGCCAGCAGCGAAGGCTCCACTAGCAATCAGCCCCAGCATTTT. This sequence joins TRBV4-1 and TRBJ1-5; D is uncertain. This CDR3 region has 15 residues. Germline-derived CDR1 and CDR2 are MGHRA and YSYEKL. The V gene lost 5 bases and the J gene lost 0 bases, with 11 bases spanning the gap.

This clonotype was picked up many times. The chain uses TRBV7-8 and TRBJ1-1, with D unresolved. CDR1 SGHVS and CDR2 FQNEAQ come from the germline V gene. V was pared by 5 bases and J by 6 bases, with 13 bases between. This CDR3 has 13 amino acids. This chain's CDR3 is CASSLYQHAEAFF. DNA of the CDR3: TGTGCCAGCAGCCTTTACCAGCACGCTGAAGCTTTCTTT.